A single TCR beta chain is shown here with its context. Its matching antigen is unknown. This sample is drawn from a study of T cell repertoires in ileal Crohn's disease. Findings and caveats of the study: All patients with clonality above 26.8% had endoscopic recurrence.

Assay used: immunoSEQ multiplex PCR; TCRdb lists only in-frame clones, some missing. The top ten hold approximately 6% of the sample, which has over 12,000 clones, roughly 82% seen once. The CDR3 covers 14 residues. The germline gives CDR1 ENHRY, CDR2 SYGVKD. The trim removed 2 bases at V and 9 bases at J, leaving 3 bases unmatched. The chain joins TRBV10-3 to TRBJ2-1, with 11 bases identical to TRBD2. The clonotype originates from an adult with Crohn's disease. The sequencing sample was made of ileal tissue. The CDR3: CAISELAGGGEQFF. CDR3 sequence (DNA): TGTGCCATCAGTGAGCTAGCGGGGGGCGGTGAGCAGTTCTTC.